The sequence of this T cell receptor (beta chain) was determined in a study of blood T cells in healthy people across ages (dated by TCRdb to about 2015). As for the study more broadly: In model experiments, template switching captured about one uniquely barcoded TCR beta cDNA molecule for every two T cells. To track age-related changes in TCR beta repertoire diversity, the study relied on deep sequencing normalized with unique cDNA molecular identifiers. Four age groups were formed from the donors: young (average about 17 years), middle-aged (around 39), aged (roughly 58) and long-lived (more than 75). The study analyzed two additional independent replicas of 1 million unique cDNA reads from the same blood draw for two donors, one aged 18 to 29 and one aged 80 or older.

This clonotype was seen a few times. What antigen it recognizes has not been identified. It has no much larger one-base neighbor in the sample; base qualities were not kept. The approximately 40 donors, aged about 6 to 100 years, were systemically healthy Caucasian individuals from Russia. Roughly 10 milliliters of peripheral blood were drawn from each donor into EDTA-treated Vacutainer tubes. Ficoll-Paque density-gradient centrifugation was used to isolate PBMCs, with at least 6.5 million per sample. Trizol reagent was used to extract total RNA from PBMCs, with at least 5.5 micrograms per sample. For every donor, flow cytometry on a PBMC aliquot measured the percentage of naive CD45RAhigh/CD27high T cells. Broad study findings and their caveats: The CMV infection status of donors was not known, potentially confounding age-related changes in expanded clonotypes. The long-lived group showed more naive CD4+ T cells, fewer expanded clones and increased TCR diversity than the aged group, suggesting age selection. Estimates of total diversity from one million sequenced T cells were regarded as lower bounds and underestimates. Because profiling used bulk unsorted PBMCs, naive and antigen-experienced compartments could not be compared conclusively. Observed TCR beta diversity correlated strongly with the percentage of naive T cells measured by flow cytometry. Observed TCR beta diversity per million T cells fell roughly linearly with age, and a significant reduction was already apparent by age around 39.

The junction carries 9 bases between V and J, which are trimmed by 7 bases and 2 bases respectively. The CDR3 spans 13 residues, from the cysteine through the phenylalanine. Only CDR3 DNA remains: 39 bases, in frame from the first base. As encoded in the germline V gene (reference sequence), CDR1 is PRHDT while CDR2 is FYEKMQ. Receptor libraries were prepared by 5' RACE. Sequencing was carried out with an Illumina HiSeq 2500. A second PCR of about 7 to 12 cycles was run with a J-beta primer mix and a sample-barcoded 5' primer. A unique molecular identifier was introduced onto each TCR beta cDNA molecule by a template-switch 5' adaptor carrying 12 random nucleotides. At least 3 million CDR3-containing paired-end reads were obtained from each sample. All of the RNA was converted into first-strand cDNA using the Mint cDNA synthesis kit, with a TRBC-specific oligonucleotide serving as the primer. Following uracil-DNA glycosylase treatment, all cDNA underwent a first 18-cycle PCR with the universal primers M1SS and BC2_uni_R. The original pipeline was this. For normalization, 1 million high-quality reads were randomly selected from each sample, with every read carrying a distinct molecular identifier. Instead of being binned into consensus sequences, reads with shared molecular identifiers were discarded. MiTCR, set to a Q25 quality threshold and the strictest error-elimination algorithm, was used for CDR3 identification, clonotype clustering and error correction. A nonparametric unseen species model with Euler transformation was used to estimate a lower bound on total TCR beta diversity. TCRdb itself trimmed the public reads at Q25 with fastp, ran MiXCR and retained productive beta chains. Rows matching on CDR3 protein sequence are summarized as one entry with the most common DNA and genes. The V and J calls follow TCRdb's processing rather than the paper's. Present in this sample are around 1,000,000 distinct CDR3 sequences, approximately 25% of which were seen just once. The leading ten clones occupy approximately 0.75% of the sample.

This sample was also put to use in a study of T cells of mothers and their children. Taken from the second paper: Nine systemically healthy Caucasian individuals, comprising three mothers and their six children, were included as donors. cDNA synthesis consumed the entire amount of extracted RNA, loaded at about 1.5 ug RNA in each 15 ul reaction. Sample barcodes and 2-4 random nucleotides were added via the M1S primer in the second PCR. Each mother yielded over 8 million TCR beta CDR3 reads and each child some 3 million reads. In both related and unrelated pairs, thymic selection shapes the output of TCR recombination in a similar way, with inherited differences having only a minor effect. Normalized repertoire overlap in related mother-child pairs was always slightly higher than in unrelated mother-child pairs, but the difference was never significant. No persistent microchimeric T cell clones were detected, at a sensitivity of 80 to 100 clones per million clonotypes. In the study, deep NGS was used to compare the TCR beta repertoires of mothers and children, and features distinguishing related mother-child pairs from unrelated individuals were sought. The mean age was roughly 44 +/- 4 years for the mothers and around 10 +/- 4 years for the children. After adapter ligation with NEBNext reagents, the libraries were sequenced on Illumina HiSeq 2000 with 100+100 nt paired-end reads. To prevent cross-contamination, the mother and child libraries were prepared a month apart and were sequenced in separate runs. Each donor had between roughly 450,000 and 2,100,000 distinct TCR beta clonotypes identified. Naive TCR beta clonotypes were estimated from low-frequency clonotypes matched to each donor's FACS-determined naive share, without sorting.

The sequence links TRBV13 to TRBJ1-3; the D segment cannot be called with confidence. The TCR was taken from a girl aged 2 to 10 in good health. Sequenced input: blood. The nucleotides are TGTGCCAGCACAATGTGGCCTGGAAACACCATATATTTT. Its protein is CASTMWPGNTIYF.